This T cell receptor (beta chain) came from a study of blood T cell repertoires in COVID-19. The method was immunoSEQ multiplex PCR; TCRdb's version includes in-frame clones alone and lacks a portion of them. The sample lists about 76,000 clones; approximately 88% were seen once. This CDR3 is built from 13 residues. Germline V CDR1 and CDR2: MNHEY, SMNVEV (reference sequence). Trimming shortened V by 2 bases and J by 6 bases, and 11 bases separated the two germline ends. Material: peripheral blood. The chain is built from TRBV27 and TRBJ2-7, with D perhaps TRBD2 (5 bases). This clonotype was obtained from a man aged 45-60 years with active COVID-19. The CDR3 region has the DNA TGTGCCAGCAGTTTAGAGGGAAATGGCGAGCAGTACTTC. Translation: CASSLEGNGEQYF.